What follows are 27 T cell receptor beta chains derived from one specimen sequenced in a study of shared clonotypes between healthy human individuals (TCRdb year 2020). Libraries were prepared through the immunoSEQ multiplex PCR assay. The clones in this table, taken by TCRdb from immuneACCESS, are in-frame only. Not every clone is retained; where verified, under half of the shortfall comes from an unresolved V gene, and the cause of the rest is unknown. Present in this sample are 2,500,000 or so clones, roughly 93% of which were seen just once. Approximately 0.37% of the sample is held by the ten biggest clonotypes. Material: naive CD4+ T cells from PBMCs. The label giving this sample's cell subset or site can be read as: CD45RA+ positively selected. The source of these receptors is a young man in good health. Some clones in this sample may be carry-over from other donors' samples.

The chain couples TRBV28 to TRBJ2-4; unclear D gene. The CDR3 extends over 16 amino acids. Germline CDR1 is MDHEN and CDR2 is SYDVKM. V lost 2 bases and J 2 bases, leaving 13 bases between the germline ends. CDR3 protein: CASSLVGLGTKNIQYF. The CDR3, as DNA: TGTGCCAGCAGTTTAGTGGGGTTAGGGACCAAAAACATTCAGTACTTC.

V gene TRBV5-1 combines with J gene TRBJ2-1; D is perhaps TRBD2 (6 bases). Germline V gene lookup returns CDR1 SGHRS and CDR2 YFSETQ. V was trimmed by 4 bases and J by 6 bases, leaving 23 bases between them. This CDR3 has 17 amino acids. CDR3: CASSPPRAGRAGNEQFF. DNA of the CDR3: TGCGCCAGCAGCCCCCCCCGGGCGGGGCGAGCGGGCAATGAGCAGTTCTTC.

This clone has more than one count but fewer than ten. V is TRBV7-2 and J is TRBJ1-2, with D possibly matching TRBD1 (5 bases). The V and J ends lost 2 bases and 4 bases respectively, with 11 bases between them. The CDR3 contains 14 residues. Germline V gene sequence: CDR1 SGHTA, CDR2 FQGNSA. The CDR3: CASSLRGRSYGYTF. The DNA of the CDR3 is TGTGCCAGCAGCTTACGGGGCCGAAGCTATGGCTACACCTTC. Filled out from reference TRBV7-2 and TRBJ1-2, the complete variable domain reads GAGVSQSPSNKVTEKGKDVELRCDPISGHTALYWYRQSLGQGLEFLIYFQGNSAPDKSGLPSDRFSAERTGGSVSTLTIQRTQQEDSAVYLCASSLRGRSYGYTFGSGTRLTVV.

This chain uses TRBV19 with TRBJ2-5; D gene ambiguous. V was cut by 3 bases and J by 9 bases, with 11 bases left in between. The CDR3 has 12 amino acids. Germline values: CDR1 LNHDA, CDR2 SQIVND (reference sequence). This chain's CDR3 is CASSMGPGSQYF. The CDR3, as DNA: TGTGCCAGTAGTATGGGTCCCGGGTCCCAGTACTTC.

This clone was found once. The chain recombines TRBV28 with TRBJ2-5; D possibly corresponds to TRBD2 (5 bases). The V and J ends lost 3 bases and 3 bases respectively, with 26 bases between them. Looked up from germline, CDR1 is MDHEN and CDR2 is SYDVKM. This CDR3 has 19 residues. The CDR3 spells CASSFTPHYGNPVEETQYF. The CDR3 region has the DNA TGTGCCAGCAGTTTCACACCTCACTACGGGAATCCCGTAGAAGAGACCCAGTACTTC. The entire variable domain, with the rest obtained from reference TRBV28 and TRBJ2-5, is as follows: DVKVTQSSRYLVKRTGEKVFLECVQDMDHENMFWYRQDPGLGLRLIYFSYDVKMKEKGDIPEGYSVSREKKERFSLILESASTNQTSMYLCASSFTPHYGNPVEETQYFGPGTRLLVL.

The gene calls are TRBV12-5 and TRBJ1-1; 9 bases match TRBD1. The germline V gene encodes CDR1 LGHNT and CDR2 FRNRAP. V lost 7 bases, J lost 2 bases, and 14 bases stayed unmatched. The CDR3 loop spans 17 amino acids. CDR3 residues: CASVRHRGQGRNTEAFF. In nucleotides, the CDR3 is TGTGCTAGTGTCCGCCACCGGGGACAGGGTCGCAACACTGAAGCTTTCTTT. Together with reference TRBV12-5 and TRBJ1-1, the CDR3 gives the full variable domain: DARVTQTPRHKVTEMGQEVTMRCQPILGHNTVFWYRQTMMQGLELLAYFRNRAPLDDSGMPKDRFSAEMPDATLATLKIQPSEPRDSAVYFCASVRHRGQGRNTEAFFGQGTRLTVV.

This chain uses TRBV7-8 with TRBJ1-3; unclear D gene. The CDR3 contains 15 residues. Germline V gives CDR1 SGHVS, CDR2 FQNEAQ. The V and J ends lost 5 bases and 4 bases respectively, with 15 bases between them. CDR3 loop: CASSRSGRLGNTIYF. Here the CDR3 DNA reads TGTGCCAGCAGCCGATCTGGCCGCCTGGGAAACACCATATATTTT.

V usage is TRBV6-6 and J usage is TRBJ1-2; no firm D call. Trimming took 4 bases from V and 8 from J, leaving 8 bases between them. The CDR3 contains 11 residues. CDR1 is MNHNY and CDR2 is SVGAGI in the germline V gene (reference sequence). CDR3 nucleotides: TGTGCCAGCAGTTCGTCCCGGGGCTACACCTTC. This translates into CASSSSRGYTF.

The gene calls are TRBV5-1 and TRBJ2-5; 7 bases match TRBD1. J gave up 5 bases and V 4 bases, and 5 bases lay outside the gene matches. Per the germline V gene, CDR1 is SGHRS and CDR2 is YFSETQ. The length of the CDR3 is 13 residues. Here the CDR3 reads CASSQGQSETQYF. The CDR3 region has the DNA TGCGCCAGCAGCCAGGGACAGTCCGAGACCCAGTACTTC.

The chain is built from TRBV27 and TRBJ1-2; TRBD1 might be the D (6 bases). The length of the CDR3 is 12 residues. CDR1 is MNHEY and CDR2 is SMNVEV in the germline V gene (reference sequence). V shed 6 bases and J shed 8 bases, with 13 bases lying between them. The CDR3 bases are TGTGCCAGCAGACCAGGGGTCGGAGGCTACACCTTC. Residues: CASRPGVGGYTF.

A note on this clone: Within the sample, other DNA sequences also encode this same CDR3. The chain is built from TRBV7-2 and TRBJ2-7, with 9 bases aligning to TRBD2. The CDR3 is 15 amino acids. V dropped 1 base and J dropped 3; count of bases not matched to a gene: 4. Germline V lookup: CDR1 SGHTA, CDR2 FQGNSA. The CDR3 reads CASSLGASGNYEQYF. CDR3 DNA: TGTGCCAGCAGCTTAGGGGCTAGCGGGAACTACGAGCAGTACTTC.

The V gene is TRBV7-9, the J gene TRBJ2-5; 9 positions agree with TRBD1. The DNA end is a closer match to TRBJ2-7, so the J assignment may be wrong. This CDR3 contains 14 residues. In germline, CDR1 is SEHNR, CDR2 FQNEAQ (reference sequence). This chain's CDR3 is CASSARQGVYEQYF. The CDR3 region has the DNA TGTGCCAGCAGCGCGAGACAGGGGGTCTACGAGCAGTACTTC.

This clone showed up just once. The CDR3 DNA reads TGCGCCAGCAGCGTGGTACAGCCGAACACTGAAGCTTTCTTT. Its protein is CASSVVQPNTEAFF. The genes are TRBV5-1 and TRBJ1-1; D is undetermined. V lost 4 bases to trimming and J lost 1 base, with 11 bases between them. The germline V gene encodes CDR1 SGHRS and CDR2 YFSETQ. CDR3 length: 14 amino acids.

This chain links TRBV9 with TRBJ1-2; D remains ambiguous. Trimming left V 4 bases short and J 2 bases short, with 15 bases between. Per germline, CDR1 SGDLS and CDR2 YYNGEE. This CDR3 has 15 amino acids. The CDR3 loop is CASSYRGGPNYGYTF. The CDR3 nucleotides are TGTGCCAGCAGCTATCGAGGCGGTCCCAACTATGGCTACACCTTC.

The V gene is TRBV28, the J gene TRBJ2-5; D possibly corresponds to TRBD1 (6 bases). This CDR3 comprises 16 residues. The germline gives CDR1 MDHEN, CDR2 SYDVKM. V lost 5 bases to trimming and J lost 2 bases, with 18 bases between them. The CDR3 spells CASSPLGQLLQETQYF. As DNA, the CDR3 is TGTGCCAGCAGTCCCCTCGGACAGCTGCTTCAAGAGACCCAGTACTTC. Full variable domain (remainder filled in from reference TRBV28 and TRBJ2-5): DVKVTQSSRYLVKRTGEKVFLECVQDMDHENMFWYRQDPGLGLRLIYFSYDVKMKEKGDIPEGYSVSREKKERFSLILESASTNQTSMYLCASSPLGQLLQETQYFGPGTRLLVL.

CDR3: CASGLSVGRRETQYF. As DNA, the CDR3 is TGTGCTAGTGGTTTGTCCGTGGGAAGGAGAGAGACCCAGTACTTC. V is TRBV12-5 and J is TRBJ2-5; D is unresolved. V lost 2 bases and J lost 4, with 14 bases in between. This CDR3 spans 15 amino acids. The germline CDR1 and CDR2 sequences are LGHNT and FRNRAP.

The chain links TRBV4-1 to TRBJ2-1, with D uncertain. The ends were cut back, 3 bases at V and 9 bases at J, with 9 bases in the middle. Germline assignment: CDR1 MGHRA and CDR2 YSYEKL. This CDR3 is built from 12 residues. The CDR3 bases are TGCGCCAGCAGCCAGATGACCCCTGAGCAGTTCTTC. This gives the protein CASSQMTPEQFF.

V and J are TRBV19 and TRBJ2-7, with TRBD2 matching over 10 bases. The CDR3 sequence is 17 residues long. The trim removed 10 bases at V and 3 bases at J, leaving 18 bases unmatched. Germline-derived CDR1 and CDR2 are LNHDA and SQIVND (reference sequence). The CDR3 loop reads CAICKGPSGRRYYEQYF. In DNA, the CDR3 is TGTGCCATTTGCAAGGGGCCTAGCGGGAGAAGGTACTACGAGCAGTACTTC.

V is TRBV5-1 and J is TRBJ2-7; D uncertain. V was trimmed by 1 base and J by 1 base, leaving 12 bases between them. Germline V CDR1 and CDR2: SGHRS, YFSETQ. This CDR3 has 15 residues. For the CDR3, the DNA is TGCGCCAGCAGCTTGCCAGGCTTACGATCCTACGAGCAGTACTTC. It encodes CASSLPGLRSYEQYF.

This clone was detected only once. The chain links TRBV13 to TRBJ1-2, with no clear D. Trimming took 0 bases from V and 2 from J, leaving 7 bases between them. This CDR3 is built from 14 residues. Germline loops: CDR1 PRHDT, CDR2 FYEKMQ (reference sequence). The CDR3 DNA reads as TGTGCCAGCAGCTTAGGGCAGGCAAACTATGGCTACACCTTC. Its translation is CASSLGQANYGYTF.

The V call is TRBV10-3, the J call TRBJ2-1; possible D gene TRBD1, 6 bases. Trimming took 0 bases from V and 4 from J, leaving 16 bases between them. Germline assignment: CDR1 ENHRY and CDR2 SYGVKD. This CDR3 is built from 17 residues. CDR3 residues: CAISESKALGQYNEQFF. The DNA for the CDR3 is TGTGCCATCAGTGAGTCGAAGGCTCTGGGACAATACAATGAGCAGTTCTTC.

The CDR3 DNA sequence: TGTGCCAGCAGCCAAACGGCCTTGAACACCGGGGAGCTGTTTTTT. Protein: CASSQTALNTGELFF. The chain joins TRBV7-3 to TRBJ2-2; D call uncertain. The V end was cut by 5 bases, the J end by 1 base, with 11 bases between. CDR3 length equals 15 residues. CDR1 SGHTA and CDR2 FQGTGA come from the germline V gene.

The chain uses TRBV9 and TRBJ2-2; tentatively, D is TRBD2 (5 bases). Germline loops: CDR1 SGDLS, CDR2 YYNGEE. This CDR3 is 13 amino acids long. V shed 1 base and J shed 7 bases, with 8 bases lying between them. As DNA, the CDR3 is TGTGCCAGCAGCGTATCCGGGGTCGGGGAGCTGTTTTTT. As protein: CASSVSGVGELFF.

Comments on this clone: Other DNA sequences of this sample code for an identical CDR3. The chain employs TRBV6-5 and TRBJ2-7; unclear D gene. The CDR3 has 15 amino acids. V was trimmed by 0 bases and J by 4 bases, leaving 13 bases between them. Germline V gives CDR1 MNHEY, CDR2 SVGAGI. This CDR3 is CASSYSISGSYEQYF. Written as DNA, the CDR3 is TGTGCCAGCAGTTACTCGATCTCAGGCAGTTACGAGCAGTACTTC.

This rearrangement joins TRBV10-3 to TRBJ2-1, with 9 nucleotides matching TRBD1. This CDR3 is 16 amino acids long. J gave up 7 bases and V 4 bases, and 11 bases lay outside the gene matches. The germline V gene encodes CDR1 ENHRY and CDR2 SYGVKD. The CDR3 coding sequence is TGTGCCATCAGTGCCCCGGGACAGGGAAAGAGAAATGAGCAGTTCTTC. Protein: CAISAPGQGKRNEQFF.

The chain recombines TRBV30 with TRBJ2-1, with a possible D match to TRBD1 (5 bases). Germline V gene sequence: CDR1 GTSNPN, CDR2 SVGIG (reference sequence). Trimming shortened V by 4 bases and J by 15 bases, and 16 bases separated the two germline ends. The CDR3 is made up of 11 amino acids. CDR3 bases: TGTGCCTGGATTGGAGAGGACATAGGGTTCTTC. This translates into CAWIGEDIGFF. Using reference TRBV30 and TRBJ2-1 for the parts outside the CDR3, the full variable domain is SQTIHQWPATLVQPVGSPLSLECTVEGTSNPNLYWYRQAAGRGLQLLFYSVGIGQISSEVPQNLSASRPQDRQFILSSKKLLLSDSGFYLCAWIGEDIGFFGPGTRLTVL.

This clone has a handful of counts. The chain has TRBV11-2 and TRBJ1-1; D is possibly TRBD1 (5 bases). CDR1 is SGHAT, CDR2 FQNNGV, per germline. The CDR3 runs to 14 residues. Trimming took 7 bases from V and 3 from J, leaving 15 bases between them. CDR3 in DNA: TGTGCCAGCACCCTAGCCGGGGGTTACACTGAAGCTTTCTTT. Translating gives CASTLAGGYTEAFF.